The 22 T cell receptor beta chains presented below share a single source sample, sequenced in a study of regulatory T cells in long-lasting Graves disease. Library construction for TCR beta used iRepertoire HTBI primers and Arm-PCR of CDR3 regions. MiXCR, applied by TCRdb to the multiplex PCR reads, yields one record per CDR3 protein. The data contain approximately 310,000 distinct CDR3 sequences, about 20% of them singletons. Time point denoted: newly diagnosed GD, antithyroid drugs for less than 3 months. Construction of the TCR library relied on RNA isolated from PBMCs. This sample comprised peripheral blood mononuclear cells (PBMCs), obtained at new diagnosis, from a patient treated with antithyroid drugs. Receptors originate from a female donor with Graves disease.

This clonotype was picked up many times. The genes are TRBV29-1 and TRBJ2-7; D ambiguous. The CDR3 is 13 residues long. Deletions cut 6 bases from V and 2 bases from J, with 14 bases between. Germline V lookup: CDR1 SQVTM, CDR2 ANQGSEA. CDR3 DNA sequence: TGCAGCGTAACGCACAGCACAACCTACGAGCAGTACTTC. It specifies CSVTHSTTYEQYF.

The table lists this clonotype with a few counts. CDR3 protein: CASSLPSGGRRTQYF. DNA of the CDR3: TGTGCCAGCAGCCTCCCTAGCGGGGGGCGGAGGACCCAGTACTTC. The chain couples TRBV7-2 to TRBJ2-5; 11 bases align to TRBD2. The ends lost 5 bases at V and 7 bases at J; junction bases unmatched: 9. Per germline, CDR1 SGHTA and CDR2 FQGNSA. There are 15 residues in the CDR3.

As for this clonotype: Given the absence of the conserved phenylalanine or tryptophan at the CDR3 end, a read error is likely. This chain joins TRBV28 and TRBJ2-7, with D possibly TRBD2 on 6 matching bases. Trimming left V 4 bases short and J 5 bases short, with 36 bases between. The germline V gene has CDR1 MDHEN and CDR2 SYDVKM. There are 21 residues in the CDR3. This chain's CDR3 is CASSYGEGSARGRLSSDEQYS. CDR3 coding DNA: TGTGCCAGCAGTTATGGTGAAGGATCGGCGCGGGGCCGTCTGTCCTCGGACGAGCAGTACTCC.

This clonotype has only a few counts. This chain connects TRBV7-9 to TRBJ2-1; D may be TRBD2 (8 bases). CDR1 is SEHNR and CDR2 is FQNEAQ in the germline V gene (reference sequence). There are 16 residues in the CDR3. The V end lost 5 bases, the J end lost 8 bases, and 22 bases lay between the germline ends. CDR3 sequence reads: CASSPISGKGADEQFF. For the CDR3, the DNA is TGTGCCAGCAGCCCTATTAGCGGGAAGGGGGCCGATGAGCAGTTCTTC.

The J gene is TRBJ2-1, the V gene TRBV11-1; TRBD2 agrees at 12 bases. CDR1 and CDR2 from the germline V gene are SGHAT and FQDESV (reference sequence). This CDR3 is built from 16 residues. Trimming cost V 2 bases and J 5 bases; bases outside gene matches: 4. The CDR3 is CASSLNLAGGNNEQFF. The CDR3 DNA is TGTGCCAGCAGCTTAAACCTAGCGGGAGGGAACAATGAGCAGTTCTTC.

In the case of this clonotype: A far bigger clonotype differs at one base, so this is likely a read error. V gene TRBV12-3 or TRBV12-4 combines with J gene TRBJ2-7; D not resolved. This CDR3 has 11 amino acids. Trimming removed 5 bases from V and 5 bases from J, with 7 bases in between. The CDR3 DNA reads as TGTGCCAGCAGTGGCAAAAACGAGCAGTACTTC. Its translation is CASSGKNEQYF.

This clonotype has a count of ten or more. V gene TRBV13 combines with J gene TRBJ1-2; TRBD1 aligns across 8 bases. V was clipped by 4 bases and J by 4 bases; unmatched bases: 8. The CDR3 is 15 residues long. Germline assignment: CDR1 PRHDT and CDR2 FYEKMQ (reference sequence). The CDR3 DNA reads TGTGCCAGCAGCTCGCCCACAGGGGGTGGCTATGGCTACACCTTC. Its translation is CASSSPTGGGYGYTF.

This clonotype was counted many times. The chain has TRBV10-2 and TRBJ2-1; D is perhaps TRBD2 (6 bases). There are 15 residues in the CDR3. V shed 0 bases and J shed 4 bases, with 10 bases lying between them. Germline CDR1 and CDR2: WSHSY and SAAADI. In nucleotides, the CDR3 is TGCGCCAGCAGTGAGTCCGGGACTTTATACAATGAGCAGTTCTTC. This sequence encodes CASSESGTLYNEQFF.

The table lists this clonotype with many counts. This chain uses TRBV6-2 or TRBV6-3 with TRBJ2-7; 9 positions match TRBD2. The germline V gene encodes CDR1 MNHEY and CDR2 SVGEGT. V was clipped by 5 bases and J by 3 bases; unmatched bases: 5. The CDR3 consists of 14 residues. In DNA form, the CDR3 reads TGTGCCAGCAGTGCCCGACTAGCGGACTACGAGCAGTACTTC. Protein: CASSARLADYEQYF.

The chain is built from TRBV5-6 and TRBJ1-5; tentative D call: TRBD1 (6 bases). Looked up from germline, CDR1 is SGHDT and CDR2 is YYEEEE. There are 16 residues in the CDR3. V was pared by 4 bases and J by 5 bases, with 19 bases between. The CDR3 reads CASSQGGEGPYQPQHF. The CDR3 nucleotides are TGTGCCAGCAGCCAAGGGGGGGAGGGACCTTATCAGCCCCAGCATTTT.

Comments on this clonotype: A read error may be the cause here, since a much bigger clone is one base away. This chain uses TRBV6-1 with TRBJ2-7; no firm D call. The germline CDR1 and CDR2 sequences are MNHNS and SASEGT. V dropped 8 bases and J dropped 1 base, with 18 bases sitting between them. The CDR3 extends over 15 amino acids. The CDR3 sequence: CASPNLVTQSYEQYF. The CDR3 nucleotides read TGTGCCAGCCCGAACCTAGTCACCCAGTCCTACGAGCAGTACTTC.

This clonotype has at least ten counts. The chain combines TRBV7-8 with TRBJ1-5; 11 nucleotides align to TRBD1. The CDR3 runs 15 residues. Germline trimming cut 3 bases from V and 10 bases from J; bases unmatched to any gene: 8. CDR1 and CDR2 (germline): SGHVS, FQNEAQ. The CDR3 nucleotides read TGTGCCAGCAGCTTGTACCGGGACAGGGGGGCACCCCAGCATTTT. Protein sequence: CASSLYRDRGAPQHF.

This clonotype was observed at least ten times. Here the CDR3 DNA reads TGTGCCAGCAGCCCCGGCGGGGAGAACACCGGGGAGCTGTTTTTT. It codes for CASSPGGENTGELFF. This chain uses TRBV7-9 with TRBJ2-2, with D tentatively TRBD2 (6 bases). CDR3 length: 15 residues. Germline assignment: CDR1 SEHNR and CDR2 FQNEAQ (reference sequence). V gave up 5 bases and J gave up 1 base, with 11 bases separating them.

Details on this clonotype: Because the CDR3 is missing its conserved closing phenylalanine or tryptophan, this is likely a read error. This chain links TRBV7-4 with TRBJ2-1; D is undetermined. V was pared by 1 base and J by 10 bases, with 11 bases between. Per the germline V gene, CDR1 is SGHVT and CDR2 is SQSDAQ. This CDR3 has 13 amino acids. CDR3 in DNA: TGTGCCAGCAGCTTAGATCGGGTGGGAGAGCAGTTCCTC. It is translated as CASSLDRVGEQFL.

In its sample, this clonotype was seen a few times. V and J are TRBV29-1 and TRBJ2-2, with TRBD1 matching over 8 bases. The germline gives CDR1 SQVTM, CDR2 ANQGSEA. Trimming removed 6 bases from V and 3 bases from J; junction bases left unmatched: 3. CDR3 length: 13 residues. The CDR3 DNA follows: TGCAGCGTCCAGGGGGCAGACACCGGGGAGCTGTTTTTT. Translation: CSVQGADTGELFF.

This clonotype was picked up many times. The chain carries TRBV11-2 and TRBJ2-7, with D hard to call. The CDR3 spans 14 residues. The V gene's germline CDR1 is SGHAT and CDR2 FQNNGV. Trimming stripped 0 bases from V and 2 bases from J, with 8 bases between. CDR3 residues: CASSLDLDPYEQYF. CDR3 nucleotides: TGTGCCAGCAGCTTAGACCTAGATCCCTACGAGCAGTACTTC.

This clonotype was seen ten or more times. At one boundary the junction diverges from the germline segment, which might be a read error. V is TRBV6-1 and J is TRBJ2-2, with D perhaps matching TRBD1 (7 bases). The germline V gene encodes CDR1 MNHNS and CDR2 SASEGT. The length of the CDR3 is 16 residues. The CDR3 coding sequence is TGTGCCAGCAGGGAAGGAGGGGGCAGGAGTACCGGGGAGCTGTTTTTT. Translation: CASREGGGRSTGELFF.

This clonotype has just a few counts. The chain couples TRBV6-1 to TRBJ1-4; 7 bases line up with TRBD1. The V and J ends lost 9 bases and 3 bases, in that order; junction bases with no gene match: 4. The CDR3 has 13 amino acids. Germline CDR1 reads MNHNS; CDR2 reads SASEGT. Written as DNA, the CDR3 is TGTGCCAGTCGACAGGGCCCTAATGAAAAACTGTTTTTT. It is translated as CASRQGPNEKLFF.

V and J are TRBV20-1 and TRBJ1-3; maybe TRBD1 (6 bases). Trimming stripped 0 bases from V and 0 bases from J, with 9 bases between. CDR1 and CDR2 from the germline V gene are DFQATT and SNEGSKA (reference sequence). The CDR3 totals 15 residues. The chain's CDR3 is CSAREGAFSGNTIYF. CDR3 DNA sequence: TGCAGTGCTAGAGAGGGGGCTTTCTCTGGAAACACCATATATTTT.

The sample holds many counts of this clonotype. The genes are TRBV30 and TRBJ1-5, with unresolved D. V was pared by 2 bases and J by 0 bases, with 8 bases between. The length of the CDR3 is 14 residues. The germline gives CDR1 GTSNPN, CDR2 SVGIG (reference sequence). CDR3 sequence reads: CAWSSGFSNQPQHF. In DNA form, the CDR3 reads TGTGCCTGGAGTTCGGGGTTTAGCAATCAGCCCCAGCATTTT.

This clonotype was found many times. J is TRBJ2-1 and V is TRBV11-2; TRBD2 matches 7 bases. Germline values: CDR1 SGHAT, CDR2 FQNNGV. V lost 5 bases, J lost 13 bases, and 17 bases stayed unmatched. This CDR3 comprises 15 residues. The chain's CDR3 is CASSRLGAGRGSQFF. CDR3 nucleotide sequence: TGTGCCAGCAGCCGCCTAGGAGCGGGGAGAGGTAGTCAGTTCTTC.

This clonotype came up many times. V and J are TRBV25-1 and TRBJ1-5, with D tentatively TRBD1 (5 bases). This CDR3 spans 18 amino acids. Germline CDR1 MGHDK, CDR2 SYGVNS. Trimming took off 1 base at V and 0 bases at J, with 16 bases between the two ends. In DNA form, the CDR3 reads TGTGCCAGCAGTGAATTTTGGGTCAGGGCTTATAGCAATCAGCCCCAGCATTTT. It codes for CASSEFWVRAYSNQPQHF. Looking up the rest from reference TRBV25-1 and TRBJ1-5 gives the full variable domain: EADIYQTPRYLVIGTGKKITLECSQTMGHDKMYWYQQDPGMELHLIHYSYGVNSTEKGDLSSESTVSRIRTEHFPLTLESARPSHTSQYLCASSEFWVRAYSNQPQHFGDGTRLSIL.